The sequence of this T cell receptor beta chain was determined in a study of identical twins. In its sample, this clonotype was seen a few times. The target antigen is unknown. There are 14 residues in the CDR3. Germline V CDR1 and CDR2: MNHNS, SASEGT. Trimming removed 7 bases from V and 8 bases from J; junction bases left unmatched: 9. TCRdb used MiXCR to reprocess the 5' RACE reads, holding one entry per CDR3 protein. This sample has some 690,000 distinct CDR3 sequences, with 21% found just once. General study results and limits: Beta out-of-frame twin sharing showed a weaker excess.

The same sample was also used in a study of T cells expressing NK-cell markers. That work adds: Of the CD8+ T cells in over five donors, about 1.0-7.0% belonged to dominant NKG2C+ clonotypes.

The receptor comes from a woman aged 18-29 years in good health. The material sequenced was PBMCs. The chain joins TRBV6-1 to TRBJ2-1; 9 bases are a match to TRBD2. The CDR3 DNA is TGTGCCAGCACCGACGCGGGAGGGGCGTATGAGCAGTTCTTC. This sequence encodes CASTDAGGAYEQFF.